The count of the clone carrying this T cell receptor (beta chain) is one. Authors' processing steps: It was from reference gene primer amplification that nucleated cell counts were estimated. Here immunoSEQ multiplex PCR was the method, and the copy in TCRdb shows in-frame clones only, minus some. The V and J calls and clone size come from that table; D and trimming were worked out from the DNA. The sample comprises a few hundred thousand clones, 70% to 90% of which are singletons, and around 5% rests with the top ten. J lost 2 bases, V lost 6 bases, and 6 bases had no gene match. CDR3 length equals 15 residues. In germline, CDR1 is ENHRY, CDR2 SYGVKD. One Seattle source followed patients from active infection through their disease course. This sample is drawn from a study of blood T cell repertoires in COVID-19. Background on the study: The samples span acute and convalescent COVID-19 from the United States, Italy and Spain. T cells, B-cell-depleted T cells, or PBMCs provided the cDNA or gDNA that served as material.

The chain has TRBV10-3 and TRBJ2-7; 11 nucleotides align to TRBD2. Material: peripheral blood. This receptor was obtained from a woman aged 60-75 years with COVID-19, enrolled during active disease. CDR3 protein: CAISLGLAAAYEQYF. The CDR3, as DNA: TGTGCCATCAGCCTGGGACTAGCGGCGGCCTACGAGCAGTACTTC.